The clone carrying this T cell receptor (beta chain) was seen only once. Here immunoSEQ multiplex PCR was the method, and the copy in TCRdb shows in-frame clones only, minus some. The sample lists about 94,000 clones; 90% were seen once. This record comes from a study of control samples from healthy donors and cancer patients. The CDR3 runs 17 residues. The sequenced sample consisted of blood. The source of this sequence is a young woman in good health. This sequence joins TRBV21-1 and TRBJ1-6. TRBV21-1 counts as a pseudogene. CDR3: CASSKGWGSSYNSPLHF. CDR3 nucleotide sequence: TGTGCCAGCAGCAAAGGGTGGGGAAGCTCCTATAATTCACCCCTCCACTTT.